This passage covers 20 T cell receptor beta chains from one sample sequenced in a study of control samples from healthy donors and cancer patients. The protocol was immunoSEQ multiplex PCR, while the TCRdb copy is restricted to in-frame clones and leaves out a portion. Among tens of thousands of clones listed, about 88% were seen once. The specimen was blood. Receptors originate from a woman aged 70-85 years in good health.

This clone was counted once. The CDR3 reads CASSPGLSSNQPQHF. The CDR3 coding sequence is TGTGCCAGCAGCCCCGGGCTATCTAGCAATCAGCCCCAGCATTTT. The chain uses TRBV7-2 and TRBJ1-5; D is unclear. The CDR3 covers 15 residues. Trimming stripped 5 bases from V and 0 bases from J, with 11 bases between. CDR1 is SGHTA, CDR2 FQGNSA, per germline.

The chain employs TRBV3-1 (or the pseudogene TRBV3-2) and TRBJ2-2, with TRBD2 identical over 9 bases. The trim removed 7 bases at V and 3 bases at J, leaving 15 bases unmatched. Germline-derived CDR1 and CDR2 are LGHDT and YNNKEL (reference sequence). The CDR3 extends over 18 amino acids. CDR3 amino acids: CASTGGAARGGHTGELFF. For the CDR3, the DNA is TGTGCCAGCACGGGAGGGGCTGCGCGGGGGGGCCACACCGGGGAGCTGTTTTTT.

J is TRBJ2-3 and V is TRBV5-1, with unresolved D. This CDR3 has 13 residues. Trimming stripped 1 base from V and 11 bases from J, with 14 bases between. Germline V gene lookup returns CDR1 SGHRS and CDR2 YFSETQ. For the CDR3, the DNA is TGCGCCAGCAGCTTGAATGTTCTTTTTGAGCAGTATTTT. It codes for CASSLNVLFEQYF.

This clone was detected only once. The rearrangement uses TRBV10-2 and TRBJ2-5; 11 bases fit TRBD2. Germline V gene sequence: CDR1 WSHSY, CDR2 SAAADI. CDR3 size: 14 residues. Germline trimming cut 5 bases from V and 5 bases from J; bases unmatched to any gene: 4. CDR3 region: CASSTSGSWETQYF. DNA of the CDR3: TGCGCCAGCAGTACTAGCGGGAGTTGGGAGACCCAGTACTTC.

The chain employs TRBV3-1 (or the pseudogene TRBV3-2) and TRBJ2-3; D not certain. The CDR3 spans 16 residues. V was cut by 0 bases and J by 2 bases, with 12 bases left in between. Germline V gene sequence: CDR1 LGHDT, CDR2 YNNKEL (reference sequence). CDR3 nucleotide sequence: TGTGCCAGCAGCCAAGATTACAGACCGTCCACAGATACGCAGTATTTT. Translation gives CASSQDYRPSTDTQYF.

The chain is built from TRBV7-2 and TRBJ1-5; TRBD1 is a possible D gene (5 bases). Germline V gene data show CDR1 as SGHTA and CDR2 as FQGNSA. V lost 5 bases to trimming and J lost 6 bases, with 17 bases between them. This CDR3 has 15 amino acids. CDR3 sequence reads: CASSPGTLRGQPQHF. The CDR3 DNA reads TGTGCCAGCAGCCCCGGGACCCTTCGGGGTCAGCCCCAGCATTTT.

The CDR3 protein is CASSVVTGNQPQHF. DNA for the CDR3: TGTGCCAGTAGTGTCGTGACAGGCAATCAGCCCCAGCATTTT. The chain uses TRBV19 and TRBJ1-5, with a tentative D call TRBD1 (5 bases). The CDR3 is 14 residues long. Trimming pared 5 bases from V and 2 bases from J, leaving 10 bases between. The V gene's germline CDR1 is LNHDA and CDR2 SQIVND (reference sequence).

This chain connects TRBV5-1 to TRBJ2-1; D might be TRBD1 or TRBD2, each matching 5 bases. V lost 4 bases and J 7 bases, leaving 15 bases between the germline ends. In germline, CDR1 is SGHRS, CDR2 YFSETQ. The CDR3 is 14 amino acids. This CDR3 reads CASSVLGRLNEQFF. The DNA of the CDR3 is TGCGCCAGCAGCGTTTTGGGACGGCTAAATGAGCAGTTCTTC. Filled out from reference TRBV5-1 and TRBJ2-1, the complete variable domain reads KAGVTQTPRYLIKTRGQQVTLSCSPISGHRSVSWYQQTPGQGLQFLFEYFSETQRNKGNFPGRFSGRQFSNSRSEMNVSTLELGDSALYLCASSVLGRLNEQFFGPGTRLTVL.

The gene calls are TRBV29-1 and TRBJ2-2; D might be TRBD1 (6 bases). CDR3 length: 13 residues. The germline gives CDR1 SQVTM, CDR2 ANQGSEA. V lost 3 bases and J lost 1, with 6 bases in between. The CDR3 region is CSVDRGNTGELFF. In nucleotides, the CDR3 is TGCAGCGTTGACAGGGGGAACACCGGGGAGCTGTTTTTT.

The chain combines TRBV28 with TRBJ1-1; 7 bases align to TRBD1. This CDR3 has 14 residues. Trimming removed 4 bases from V and 7 bases from J; junction bases left unmatched: 9. Germline lookup yields CDR1 MDHEN and CDR2 SYDVKM. The CDR3 region has the DNA TGTGCCAGCAGTTACATAGGGACAGCGAGTGAAGCTTTCTTT. It yields the protein CASSYIGTASEAFF.

The chain carries TRBV6-5 and TRBJ2-2, with 10 bases identical to TRBD1. In germline, CDR1 is MNHEY, CDR2 SVGAGI. The ends lost 2 bases at V and 9 bases at J; junction bases unmatched: 6. The CDR3 runs 15 residues. The CDR3 nucleotides read TGTGCCAGCAGTTACCCGGGACAGGGGAGCCGGGAGCTGTTTTTT. Encoded protein: CASSYPGQGSRELFF.

This chain connects TRBV2 to TRBJ1-2, with D possibly TRBD1 on 6 matching bases. CDR1 SNHLY and CDR2 FYNNEI come from the germline V gene. V gave up 7 bases and J gave up 6 bases, with 12 bases separating them. The CDR3 consists of 12 residues. The CDR3 DNA is TGTGCCAGCAAACGCAGGGGTAATGGCTACACCTTC. Protein product: CASKRRGNGYTF.

The chain has TRBV6-2 or TRBV6-3 and TRBJ1-1; 10 bases are a match to TRBD1. The germline V gene has CDR1 MNHEY and CDR2 SVGEGT. The CDR3 runs 14 residues. The V and J ends lost 4 bases and 8 bases, in that order; junction bases with no gene match: 7. The CDR3 region is CASSWTGGTREAFF. The CDR3 region has the DNA TGTGCCAGCAGTTGGACAGGGGGAACTCGGGAAGCTTTCTTT.

The chain uses TRBV5-8 and TRBJ2-3; D perhaps matches TRBD1 (5 bases). Germline V gene data show CDR1 as SGHTS and CDR2 as YDEGEE. The V gene lost 7 bases and the J gene lost 1 base, with 10 bases spanning the gap. The CDR3 totals 13 residues. The CDR3 DNA sequence: TGTGCCAGCTTCAAACAGGGCACAGATACGCAGTATTTT. Translation gives CASFKQGTDTQYF.

The CDR3 loop reads CATRERQTQYF. For the CDR3, the DNA is TGTGCCACCAGGGAGCGTCAGACCCAGTACTTC. V is TRBV6-5 and J is TRBJ2-5, with D possibly called TRBD1 or TRBD2 (5 bases each). The CDR3 spans 11 residues. Trimming removed 10 bases at V and 6 bases at J, with 12 bases between. Germline-derived CDR1 and CDR2 are MNHEY and SVGAGI.

The rearrangement joins TRBV7-2 to TRBJ2-1, with D uncertain. In germline, CDR1 is SGHTA, CDR2 FQGNSA. V was trimmed by 1 base and J by 10 bases, leaving 11 bases between them. The CDR3 loop spans 13 amino acids. CDR3 nucleotide sequence: TGTGCCAGCAGCTTAGGGTCTAGTAGGGAGCAGTTCTTC. Protein sequence: CASSLGSSREQFF.

The chain combines TRBV11-3 with TRBJ2-1; a possible D gene is TRBD2 (5 bases). With 2 bases removed from V and 0 bases from J, the gap between germline ends came to 5 bases. The CDR3 extends over 14 amino acids. The V gene's germline CDR1 is SGHNT and CDR2 YENEEA. The CDR3 DNA sequence: TGTGCCAGCAGCTTACGGGGCTCCTACAATGAGCAGTTCTTC. It encodes CASSLRGSYNEQFF.

The rearrangement uses TRBV5-4 and TRBJ1-2; no definite D call. Looked up from germline, CDR1 is SGHNT and CDR2 is YYREEE (reference sequence). CDR3 length: 15 residues. V gave up 3 bases and J gave up 8 bases, with 20 bases separating them. The CDR3 region is CASSSLAGRSKGYTF. For the CDR3, the DNA is TGTGCCAGCAGCTCGCTAGCCGGACGGAGTAAGGGCTACACCTTC.

The chain joins TRBV10-3 to TRBJ2-1, with 9 bases aligning to TRBD2. Germline trimming cut 4 bases from V and 7 bases from J; bases unmatched to any gene: 8. The germline V gene has CDR1 ENHRY and CDR2 SYGVKD. The CDR3 totals 15 residues. The DNA of the CDR3 is TGTGCCATCAGTGGGGGGCGGGAGGGCCAGAATGAGCAGTTCTTC. Translating it yields CAISGGREGQNEQFF.

This chain joins TRBV4-3 and TRBJ2-2; 8 bases agree with TRBD1. This CDR3 is built from 16 residues. CDR1 is LGHNA and CDR2 is YSLEER in the germline V gene. After removal of 4 bases from V and 0 bases from J, the junction contained 4 bases not matched to a gene. The CDR3 loop reads CASSLGQGANTGELFF. CDR3 in DNA: TGCGCCAGCAGCCTCGGACAGGGCGCGAACACCGGGGAGCTGTTTTTT.